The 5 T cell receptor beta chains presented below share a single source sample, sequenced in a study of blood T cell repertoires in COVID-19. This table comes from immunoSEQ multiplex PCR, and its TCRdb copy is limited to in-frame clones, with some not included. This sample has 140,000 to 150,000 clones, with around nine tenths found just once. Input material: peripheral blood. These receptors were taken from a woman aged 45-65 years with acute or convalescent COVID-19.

The CDR3 region is CASSFRASGYQETQYF. CDR3 bases: TGTGCCAGTAGCTTCCGGGCTAGCGGATACCAAGAGACCCAGTACTTC. The chain couples TRBV19 to TRBJ2-5; 7 bases fit TRBD2. Germline trimming cut 6 bases from V and 0 bases from J; bases unmatched to any gene: 10. The CDR3 has 16 residues. Germline V gene lookup returns CDR1 LNHDA and CDR2 SQIVND (reference sequence).

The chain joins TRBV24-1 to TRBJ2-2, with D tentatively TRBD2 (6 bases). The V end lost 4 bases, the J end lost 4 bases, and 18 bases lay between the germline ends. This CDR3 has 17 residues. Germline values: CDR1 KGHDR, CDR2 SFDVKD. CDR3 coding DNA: TGTGCCACCAGTGAGTACCGGGACTTAAAATCCACCGGGGAGCTGTTTTTT. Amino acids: CATSEYRDLKSTGELFF.

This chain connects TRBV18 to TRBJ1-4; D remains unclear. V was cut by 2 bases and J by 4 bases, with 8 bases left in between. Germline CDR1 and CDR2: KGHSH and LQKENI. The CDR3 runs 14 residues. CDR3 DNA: TGTGCCAGCTCACCATCCGGGATTAATGAAAAACTGTTTTTT. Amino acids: CASSPSGINEKLFF.

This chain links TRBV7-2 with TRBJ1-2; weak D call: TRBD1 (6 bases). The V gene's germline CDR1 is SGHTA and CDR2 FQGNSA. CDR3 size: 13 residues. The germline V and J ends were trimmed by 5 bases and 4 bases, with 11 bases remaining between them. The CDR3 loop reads CASSPRQAYGYTF. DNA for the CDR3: TGTGCCAGCAGCCCAAGACAGGCCTATGGCTACACCTTC.

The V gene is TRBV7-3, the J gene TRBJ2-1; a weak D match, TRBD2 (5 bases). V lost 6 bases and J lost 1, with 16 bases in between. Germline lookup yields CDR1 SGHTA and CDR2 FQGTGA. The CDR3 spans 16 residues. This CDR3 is CASRQGGSRSYNEQFF. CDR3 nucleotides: TGTGCCAGCAGACAAGGTGGGAGTAGGTCCTACAATGAGCAGTTCTTC. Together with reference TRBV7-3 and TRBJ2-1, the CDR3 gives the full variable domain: GAGVSQTPSNKVTEKGKYVELRCDPISGHTALYWYRQSLGQGPEFLIYFQGTGAADDSGLPNDRFFAVRPEGSVSTLKIQRTERGDSAVYLCASRQGGSRSYNEQFFGPGTRLTVL.